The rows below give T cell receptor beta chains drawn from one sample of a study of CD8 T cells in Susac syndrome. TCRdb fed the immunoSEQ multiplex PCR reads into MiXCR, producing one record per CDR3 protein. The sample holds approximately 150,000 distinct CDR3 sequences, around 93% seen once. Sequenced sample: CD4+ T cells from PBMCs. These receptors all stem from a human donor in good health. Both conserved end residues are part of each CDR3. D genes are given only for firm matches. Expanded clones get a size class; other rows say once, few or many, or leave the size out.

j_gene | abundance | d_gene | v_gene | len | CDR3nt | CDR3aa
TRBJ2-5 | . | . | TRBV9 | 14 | TGTGCCAGCAGCGTTCAGGGGATGGGAGAGACCCAGTACTTC | CASSVQGMGETQYF
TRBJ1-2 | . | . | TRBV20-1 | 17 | TGCAGTGCTAGACCCACGGACACTGCTGGGACTGTTAGTGGCTACACCTTC | CSARPTDTAGTVSGYTF
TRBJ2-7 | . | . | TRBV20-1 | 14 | TGCAGTGCTAGTAACGCGGGGGCAGGCTACGAGCAGTACTTC | CSASNAGAGYEQYF
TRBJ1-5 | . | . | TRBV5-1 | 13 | TGCGCCAGCAGCTTGGAGGGTTCCCAGCCCCAGCATTTT | CASSLEGSQPQHF
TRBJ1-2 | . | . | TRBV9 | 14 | TGTGCCAGCAGCGTAGATCGACAGCCCTATGGCTACACCTTC | CASSVDRQPYGYTF
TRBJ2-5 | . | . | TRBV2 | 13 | TGTGCCAGCATCCGGGGCTCCCAAGAGACCCAGTACTTC | CASIRGSQETQYF
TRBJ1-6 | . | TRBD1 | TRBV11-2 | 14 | TGTGCCAGCAACCCGACAGGGGTAAATTCACCCCTCCATTTT | CASNPTGVNSPLHF
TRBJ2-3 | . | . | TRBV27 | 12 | TGTGCCAGCAGTCGGGGCCGAGATACGCAGTATTTT | CASSRGRDTQYF
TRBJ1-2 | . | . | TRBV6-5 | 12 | TGTGCCAGCAGTCCGGCGGGGTTAGGCTACACCTTC | CASSPAGLGYTF
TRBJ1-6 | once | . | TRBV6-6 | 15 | TGTGCCAGCAGACCCGGGGAATTTATGGATTCACCCCTCCACTTT | CASRPGEFMDSPLHF
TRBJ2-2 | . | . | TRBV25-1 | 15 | TGTGCCAGCAGTGATAATGTGGGGGGTACCGGGGAGCTGTTTTTT | CASSDNVGGTGELFF
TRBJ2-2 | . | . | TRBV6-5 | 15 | TGTGCCAGCAGAAGGGGTATTTGGGACACCGGGGAGCTGTTTTTT | CASRRGIWDTGELFF
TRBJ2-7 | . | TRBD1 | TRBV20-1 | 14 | TGCAGTGCTACCGGACAGGGGGCTTCCTACGAGCAGTACTTC | CSATGQGASYEQYF
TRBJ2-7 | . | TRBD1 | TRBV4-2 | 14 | TGTGCCAGCAGCCAAGGAGGACAGGAGTACGAGCAGTACTTC | CASSQGGQEYEQYF
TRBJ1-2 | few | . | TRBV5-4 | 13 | TGTGCCAGCAGCTGGGGTCAGAACTATGGCTACACCTTC | CASSWGQNYGYTF
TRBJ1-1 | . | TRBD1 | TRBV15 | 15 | TGTGCCACCAGCAGGGACTCAGGGGGAAACACTGAAGCTTTCTTT | CATSRDSGGNTEAFF
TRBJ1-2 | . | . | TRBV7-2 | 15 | TGTGCCAGCAGACCTACACCGGGACGTAACTATGGCTACACCTTC | CASRPTPGRNYGYTF
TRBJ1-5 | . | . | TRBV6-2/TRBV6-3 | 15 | TGTGCCAGCAGTTACGGGGGTTTTGGCAATCAGCCCCAGCATTTT | CASSYGGFGNQPQHF
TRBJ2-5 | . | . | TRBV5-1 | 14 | TGCGCCAGCAGCTTGGGGGGGACCCAAGAGACCCAGTACTTC | CASSLGGTQETQYF
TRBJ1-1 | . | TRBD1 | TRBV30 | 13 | TGTGCCTGGAGTCGTCAGGGGGACACTGAAGCTTTCTTT | CAWSRQGDTEAFF
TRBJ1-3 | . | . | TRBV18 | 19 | TGTGCCAGCTCAACCCAGGGATTGGGTTCGGGTTACTCTGGAAACACCATATATTTT | CASSTQGLGSGYSGNTIYF
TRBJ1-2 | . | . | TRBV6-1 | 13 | TGTGCCAGCAGTGCCGGATTCGGCTATGGCTACACCTTC | CASSAGFGYGYTF
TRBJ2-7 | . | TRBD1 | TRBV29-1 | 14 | TGCAGCGTTTTACCGGGACAGGGGACCTACGAGCAGTACTTC | CSVLPGQGTYEQYF
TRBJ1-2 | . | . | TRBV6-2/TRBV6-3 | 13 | TGTGCCAGCACTAGGGACACTAACTATGGCTACACCTTC | CASTRDTNYGYTF
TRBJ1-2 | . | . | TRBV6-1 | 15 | TGTGCCAGCAGTGAGGGGCCCACGGAGAACTATGGCTACACCTTC | CASSEGPTENYGYTF
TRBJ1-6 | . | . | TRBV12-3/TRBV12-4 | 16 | TGTGCCAGCAGTTTGGGGGGGCACTCCTATAATTCACCCCTCCACTTT | CASSLGGHSYNSPLHF
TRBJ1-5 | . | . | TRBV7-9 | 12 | TGTGCCAGCAGTCTCAATACCGCGCCCCAGCATTTT | CASSLNTAPQHF
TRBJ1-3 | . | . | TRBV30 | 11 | TGTGCCCGGGGTTCCGGAAACACCATATATTTT | CARGSGNTIYF
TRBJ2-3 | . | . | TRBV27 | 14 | TGTGCCAGCAGTTCAGTACTCGTCACAGATACGCAGTATTTT | CASSSVLVTDTQYF
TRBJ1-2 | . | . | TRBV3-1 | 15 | TGTGCCAGCAGCCAAGCCTCAGGGAAAGGCTATGGCTACACCTTC | CASSQASGKGYGYTF
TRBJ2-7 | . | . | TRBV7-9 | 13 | TGTGCCAGCAGCTTCGGAGGGTCCTACGAGCAGTACTTC | CASSFGGSYEQYF
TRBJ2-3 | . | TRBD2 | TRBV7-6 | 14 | TGTGCCAGCAGCCGGAGCGGGGTCACAGATACGCAGTATTTT | CASSRSGVTDTQYF
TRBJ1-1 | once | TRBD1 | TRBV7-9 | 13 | TGTGCCAGCAGAAAAGGGACAGCCACTGAAGCTTTCTTT | CASRKGTATEAFF
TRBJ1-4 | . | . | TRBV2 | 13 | TGTGCCAGCATGGGGGGAACTAATGAAAAACTGTTTTTT | CASMGGTNEKLFF
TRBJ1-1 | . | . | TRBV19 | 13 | TGTGCCAGTAGTGAACAGGTCTTCACTGAAGCTTTCTTT | CASSEQVFTEAFF
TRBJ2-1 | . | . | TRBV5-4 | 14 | TGTGCCAGCAGCTTGGACAGAAGGAGCAATGAGCAGTTCTTC | CASSLDRRSNEQFF
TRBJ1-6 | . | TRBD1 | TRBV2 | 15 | TGTGCCAGCAGTTTCGGGACAGGCTTGGGGTCACCCCTCCACTTT | CASSFGTGLGSPLHF
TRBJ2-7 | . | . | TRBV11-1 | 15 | TGTGCCAGCAGCTTAAGAGGGACAAGCCGAGGCGAGCAGTACTTC | CASSLRGTSRGEQYF
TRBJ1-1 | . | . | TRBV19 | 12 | TGTGCCAGTAGTAACAGGGAATATGAAGCTTTCTTT | CASSNREYEAFF
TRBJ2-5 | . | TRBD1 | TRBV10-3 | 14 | TGTGCCATCAGTGATAGGCAGGGGGAAGAGACCCAGTACTTC | CAISDRQGEETQYF
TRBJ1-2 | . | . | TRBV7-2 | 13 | TGTGCCAGCAGCTTAGAGGGGGTCTATGGCTACACCTTC | CASSLEGVYGYTF
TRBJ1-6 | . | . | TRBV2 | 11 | TGTGCCAGCAGTGATCGGGGACCCCTCCACTTT | CASSDRGPLHF